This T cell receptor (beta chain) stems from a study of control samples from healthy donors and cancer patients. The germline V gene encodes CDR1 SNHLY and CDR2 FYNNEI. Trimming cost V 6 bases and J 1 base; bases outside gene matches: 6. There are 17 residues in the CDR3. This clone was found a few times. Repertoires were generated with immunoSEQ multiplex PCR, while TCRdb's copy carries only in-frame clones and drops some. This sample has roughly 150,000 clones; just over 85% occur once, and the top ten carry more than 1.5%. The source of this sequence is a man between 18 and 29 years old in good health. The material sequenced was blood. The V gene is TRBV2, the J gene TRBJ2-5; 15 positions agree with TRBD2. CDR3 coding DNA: TGTGCCAGCAGACACGGACTAGCGGGGGGGCCCCAAGAGACCCAGTACTTC. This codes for CASRHGLAGGPQETQYF.